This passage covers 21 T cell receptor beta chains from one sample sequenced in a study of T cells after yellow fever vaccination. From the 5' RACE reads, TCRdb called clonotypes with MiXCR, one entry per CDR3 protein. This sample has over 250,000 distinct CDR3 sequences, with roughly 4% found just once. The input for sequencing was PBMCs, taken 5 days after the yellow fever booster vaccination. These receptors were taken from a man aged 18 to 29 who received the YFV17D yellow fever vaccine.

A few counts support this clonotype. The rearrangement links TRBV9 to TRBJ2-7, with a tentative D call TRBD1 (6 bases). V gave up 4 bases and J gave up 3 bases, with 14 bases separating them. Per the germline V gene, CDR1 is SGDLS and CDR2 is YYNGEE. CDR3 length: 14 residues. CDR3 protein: CASSPLGQYYEQYF. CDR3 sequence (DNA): TGTGCCAGCAGCCCCCTAGGACAGTACTACGAGCAGTACTTC.

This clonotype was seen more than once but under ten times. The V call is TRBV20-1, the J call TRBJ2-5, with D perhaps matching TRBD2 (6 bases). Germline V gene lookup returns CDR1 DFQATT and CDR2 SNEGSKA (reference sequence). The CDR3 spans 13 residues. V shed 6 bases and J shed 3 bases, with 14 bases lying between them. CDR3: CSATLGGKETQYF. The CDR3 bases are TGCAGTGCGACCCTCGGGGGTAAAGAGACCCAGTACTTC.

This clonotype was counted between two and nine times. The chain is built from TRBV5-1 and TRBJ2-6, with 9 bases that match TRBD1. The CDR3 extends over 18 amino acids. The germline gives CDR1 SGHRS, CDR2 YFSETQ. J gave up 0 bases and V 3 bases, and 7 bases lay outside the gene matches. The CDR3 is CASSSSTGGGSGANVLTF. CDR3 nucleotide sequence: TGCGCCAGCAGCTCTTCGACAGGGGGGGGCTCTGGGGCCAACGTCCTGACTTTC.

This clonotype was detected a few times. The CDR3 region has the DNA TGTGCCAGCAGCCCCCGGGCAGAGCTAGCCAAAAACATTCAGTACTTC. Translation gives CASSPRAELAKNIQYF. This chain connects TRBV11-2 to TRBJ2-4; D remains unclear. Trimming shortened V by 5 bases and J by 0 bases, and 14 bases separated the two germline ends. This CDR3 is 16 amino acids long. Germline CDR1 is SGHAT and CDR2 is FQNNGV.

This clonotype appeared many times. The CDR3 DNA follows: TGCGCCAGCAGCTTGGCCACTAGCGGGGGCCCGGGAGAGACCCAGTACTTC. Its protein is CASSLATSGGPGETQYF. The gene calls are TRBV5-1 and TRBJ2-5; 11 bases match TRBD2. The CDR3 is 17 residues long. CDR1 is SGHRS and CDR2 is YFSETQ in the germline V gene. The junction had 8 bases not matched to a gene; V was cut back by 0 bases and J by 4 bases.

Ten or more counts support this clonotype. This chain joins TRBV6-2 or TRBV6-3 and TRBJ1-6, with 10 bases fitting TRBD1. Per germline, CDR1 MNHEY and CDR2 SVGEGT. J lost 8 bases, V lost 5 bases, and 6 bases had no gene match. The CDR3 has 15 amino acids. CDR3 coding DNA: TGTGCCAGCAGTGCCCCGACAGGGGGCTATTCACCCCTCCACTTT. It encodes CASSAPTGGYSPLHF.

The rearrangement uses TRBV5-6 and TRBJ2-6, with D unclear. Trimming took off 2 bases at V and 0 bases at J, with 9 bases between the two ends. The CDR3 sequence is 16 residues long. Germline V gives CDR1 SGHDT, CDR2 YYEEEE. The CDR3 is CASSLGVSSGANVLTF. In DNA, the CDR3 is TGTGCCAGCAGCTTAGGAGTGAGCTCTGGGGCCAACGTCCTGACTTTC.

The CDR3 DNA reads as TGTGCCAGTAGTATACGCAGGGGGCTTGTGAACACTGAAGCTTTCTTT. It yields the protein CASSIRRGLVNTEAFF. The chain couples TRBV19 to TRBJ1-1; 8 bases are a match to TRBD1. The germline CDR1 and CDR2 sequences are LNHDA and SQIVND (reference sequence). This CDR3 is built from 16 residues. V trimming: 2 bases; J trimming: 0 bases; junction bases outside the gene matches: 5.

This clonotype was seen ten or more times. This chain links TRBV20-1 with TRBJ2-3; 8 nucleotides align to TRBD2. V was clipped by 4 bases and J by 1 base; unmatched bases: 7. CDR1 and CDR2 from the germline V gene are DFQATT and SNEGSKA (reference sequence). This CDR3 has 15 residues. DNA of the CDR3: TGCAGTGCTATGGAGCGGGAGCCCGGCACAGATACGCAGTATTTT. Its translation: CSAMEREPGTDTQYF.

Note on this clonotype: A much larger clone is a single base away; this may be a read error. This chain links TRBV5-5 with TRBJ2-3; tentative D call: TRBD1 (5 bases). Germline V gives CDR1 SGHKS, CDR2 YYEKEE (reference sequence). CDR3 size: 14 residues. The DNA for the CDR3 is TGTGCCAACAGCTCGGACACTTCTGGGGATACGCAGTATTTT. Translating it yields CANSSDTSGDTQYF.

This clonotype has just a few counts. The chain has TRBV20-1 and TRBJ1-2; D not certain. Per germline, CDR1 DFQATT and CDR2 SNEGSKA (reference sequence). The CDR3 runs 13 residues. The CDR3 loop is CSVRHEADYGYTF. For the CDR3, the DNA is TGCAGCGTACGACATGAGGCTGACTATGGCTACACCTTC.

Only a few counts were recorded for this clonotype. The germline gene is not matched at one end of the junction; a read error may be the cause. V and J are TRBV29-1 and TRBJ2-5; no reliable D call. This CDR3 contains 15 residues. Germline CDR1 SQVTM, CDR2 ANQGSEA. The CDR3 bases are TGCAGCGTTGAAGATCAGAGGTTTTTCCAACAGACCCAGTACTTC. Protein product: CSVEDQRFFQQTQYF.

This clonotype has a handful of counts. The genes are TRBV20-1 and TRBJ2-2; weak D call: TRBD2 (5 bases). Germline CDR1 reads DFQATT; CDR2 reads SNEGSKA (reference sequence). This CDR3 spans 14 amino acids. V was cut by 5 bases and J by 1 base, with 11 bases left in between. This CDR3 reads CSAETGLNTGELFF. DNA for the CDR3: TGCAGTGCTGAGACCGGACTGAACACCGGGGAGCTGTTTTTT.

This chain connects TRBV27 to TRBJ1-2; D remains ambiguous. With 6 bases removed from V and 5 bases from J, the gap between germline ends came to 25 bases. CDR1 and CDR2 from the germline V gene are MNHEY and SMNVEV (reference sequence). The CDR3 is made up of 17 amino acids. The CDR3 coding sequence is TGTGCCAGCAGCCTTATGGCATTAAACGGACCCTCGTATGGCTACACCTTC. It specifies CASSLMALNGPSYGYTF.

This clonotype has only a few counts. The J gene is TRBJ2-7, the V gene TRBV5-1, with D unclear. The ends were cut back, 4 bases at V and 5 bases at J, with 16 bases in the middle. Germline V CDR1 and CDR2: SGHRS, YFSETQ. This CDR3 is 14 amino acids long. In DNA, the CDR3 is TGCGCCAGCAGCCCCCTGGATGCACACAACGAGCAGTACTTC. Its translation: CASSPLDAHNEQYF.

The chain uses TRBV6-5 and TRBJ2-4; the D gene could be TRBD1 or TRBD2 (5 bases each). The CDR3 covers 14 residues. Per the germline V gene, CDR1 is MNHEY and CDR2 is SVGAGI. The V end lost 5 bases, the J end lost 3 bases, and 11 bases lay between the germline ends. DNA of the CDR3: TGTGCCAGCAGTGGGACCTCGGGCAAAAACATTCAGTACTTC. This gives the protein CASSGTSGKNIQYF.

CDR3 in amino acids: CASSYSSETGATNEKLFF. The DNA of the CDR3 is TGTGCCAGCAGTTACTCGAGTGAAACGGGGGCAACTAATGAAAAACTGTTTTTT. V usage is TRBV6-5 and J usage is TRBJ1-4; a weak D match, TRBD1 (5 bases). Germline loops: CDR1 MNHEY, CDR2 SVGAGI. The CDR3 has 18 residues. V lost 0 bases, J lost 0 bases, and 14 bases lay in between.

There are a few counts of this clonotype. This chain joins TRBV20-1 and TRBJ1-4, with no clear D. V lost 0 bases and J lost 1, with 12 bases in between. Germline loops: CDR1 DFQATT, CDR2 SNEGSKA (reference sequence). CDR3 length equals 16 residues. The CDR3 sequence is CSARDSLSQTNEKLFF. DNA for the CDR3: TGCAGTGCTAGAGATTCACTTAGTCAAACTAATGAAAAACTGTTTTTT.

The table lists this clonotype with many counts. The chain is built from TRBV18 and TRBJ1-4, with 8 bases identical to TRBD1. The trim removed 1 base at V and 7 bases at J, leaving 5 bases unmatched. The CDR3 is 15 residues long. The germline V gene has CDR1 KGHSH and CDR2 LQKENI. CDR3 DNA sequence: TGTGCCAGCTCACCACGACCCAGGGGGCCTGAAAAACTGTTTTTT. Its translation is CASSPRPRGPEKLFF.

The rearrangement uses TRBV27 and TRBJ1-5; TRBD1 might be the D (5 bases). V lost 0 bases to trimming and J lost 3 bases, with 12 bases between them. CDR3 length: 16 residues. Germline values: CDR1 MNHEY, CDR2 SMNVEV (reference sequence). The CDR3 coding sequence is TGTGCCAGCAGTTTATCGGGGGAGCGGGACAATCAGCCCCAGCATTTT. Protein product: CASSLSGERDNQPQHF.

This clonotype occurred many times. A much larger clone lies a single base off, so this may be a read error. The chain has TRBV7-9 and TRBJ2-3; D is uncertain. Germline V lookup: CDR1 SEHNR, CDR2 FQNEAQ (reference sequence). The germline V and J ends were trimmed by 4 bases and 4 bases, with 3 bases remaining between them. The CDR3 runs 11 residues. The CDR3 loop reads CASSSSDTQYF. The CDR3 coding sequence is TGTGCCAGCAGCTCCTCAGATACGCAGTATTTT.